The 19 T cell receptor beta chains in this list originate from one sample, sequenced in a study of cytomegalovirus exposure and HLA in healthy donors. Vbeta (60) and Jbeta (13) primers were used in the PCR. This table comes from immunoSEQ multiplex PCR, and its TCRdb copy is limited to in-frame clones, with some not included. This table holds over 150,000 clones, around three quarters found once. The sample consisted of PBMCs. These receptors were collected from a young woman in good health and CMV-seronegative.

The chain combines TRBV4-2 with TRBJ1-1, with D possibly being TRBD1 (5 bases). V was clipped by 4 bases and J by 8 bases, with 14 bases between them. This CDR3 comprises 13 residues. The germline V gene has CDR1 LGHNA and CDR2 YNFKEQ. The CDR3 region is CASSPYLQGEAFF. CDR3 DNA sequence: TGTGCCAGCAGCCCCTACTTGCAGGGAGAAGCTTTCTTT.

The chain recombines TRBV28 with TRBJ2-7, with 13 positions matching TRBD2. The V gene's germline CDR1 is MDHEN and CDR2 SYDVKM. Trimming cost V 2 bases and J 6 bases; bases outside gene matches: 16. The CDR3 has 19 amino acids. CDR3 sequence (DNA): TGTGCCAGCAGTTTACCGCCGGGACTAGCGGGAAATTTTCAGGCCGAGCAGTACTTC. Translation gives CASSLPPGLAGNFQAEQYF.

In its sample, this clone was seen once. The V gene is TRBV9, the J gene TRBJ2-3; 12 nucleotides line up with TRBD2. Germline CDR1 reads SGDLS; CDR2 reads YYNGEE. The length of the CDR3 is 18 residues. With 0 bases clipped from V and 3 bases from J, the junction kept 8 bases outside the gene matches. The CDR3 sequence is CASSVESSGGALTDTQYF. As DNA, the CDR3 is TGTGCCAGCAGCGTAGAGTCTAGCGGGGGGGCTCTGACAGATACGCAGTATTTT.

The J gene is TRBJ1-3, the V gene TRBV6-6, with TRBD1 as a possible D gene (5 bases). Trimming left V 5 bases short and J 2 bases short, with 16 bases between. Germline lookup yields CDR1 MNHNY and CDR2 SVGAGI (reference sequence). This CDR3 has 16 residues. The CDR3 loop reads CASSVGGGSPGNTIYF. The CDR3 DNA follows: TGTGCCAGCAGTGTCGGCGGGGGTAGCCCTGGAAACACCATATATTTT.

The DNA for the CDR3 is TGTGCCAGCAGCGTTGGGCAAGCGAACACCGGGGAGCTGTTTTTT. It specifies CASSVGQANTGELFF. The V call is TRBV25-1, the J call TRBJ2-2; D gene ambiguous. This CDR3 has 15 amino acids. The ends were cut back, 6 bases at V and 0 bases at J, with 11 bases in the middle. Germline V gives CDR1 MGHDK, CDR2 SYGVNS.

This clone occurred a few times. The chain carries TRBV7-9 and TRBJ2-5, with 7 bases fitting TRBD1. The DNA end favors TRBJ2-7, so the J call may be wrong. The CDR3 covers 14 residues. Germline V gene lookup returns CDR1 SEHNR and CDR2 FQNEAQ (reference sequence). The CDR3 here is CASSFPGQSYEQYF. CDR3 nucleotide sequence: TGTGCCAGCAGCTTCCCGGGACAGAGCTACGAGCAGTACTTC.

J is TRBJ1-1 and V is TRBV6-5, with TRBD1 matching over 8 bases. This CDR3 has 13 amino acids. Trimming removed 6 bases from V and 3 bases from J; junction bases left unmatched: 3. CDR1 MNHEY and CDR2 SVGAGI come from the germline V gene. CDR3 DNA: TGTGCCAGCAGGCAGACAGGGGACACTGAAGCTTTCTTT. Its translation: CASRQTGDTEAFF.

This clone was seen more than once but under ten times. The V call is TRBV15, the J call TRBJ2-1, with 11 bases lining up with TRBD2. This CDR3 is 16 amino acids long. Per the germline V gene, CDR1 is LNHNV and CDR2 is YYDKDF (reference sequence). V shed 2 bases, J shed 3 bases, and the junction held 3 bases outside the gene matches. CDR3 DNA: TGTGCCACCAGCAGATTAGGGACTAGCGGCTACAATGAGCAGTTCTTC. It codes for CATSRLGTSGYNEQFF.

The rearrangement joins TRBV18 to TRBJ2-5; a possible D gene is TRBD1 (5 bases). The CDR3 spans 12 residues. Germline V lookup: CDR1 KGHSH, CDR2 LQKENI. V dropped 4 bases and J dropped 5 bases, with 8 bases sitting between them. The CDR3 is CASSQNRETQYF. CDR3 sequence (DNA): TGTGCCAGCTCACAGAACAGGGAGACCCAGTACTTC.

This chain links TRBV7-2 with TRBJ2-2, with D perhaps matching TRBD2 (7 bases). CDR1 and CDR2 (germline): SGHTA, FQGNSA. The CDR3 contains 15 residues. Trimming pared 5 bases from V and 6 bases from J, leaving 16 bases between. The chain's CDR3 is CASSVQRGGAGELFF. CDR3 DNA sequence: TGTGCCAGCAGCGTACAGAGAGGGGGGGCCGGGGAGCTGTTTTTT.

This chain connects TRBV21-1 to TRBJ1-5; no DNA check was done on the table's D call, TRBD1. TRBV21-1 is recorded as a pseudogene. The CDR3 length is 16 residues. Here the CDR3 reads CASSGRQGIGNQPQHF. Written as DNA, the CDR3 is TGTGCCAGCAGCGGAAGACAGGGGATTGGCAATCAGCCCCAGCATTTT.

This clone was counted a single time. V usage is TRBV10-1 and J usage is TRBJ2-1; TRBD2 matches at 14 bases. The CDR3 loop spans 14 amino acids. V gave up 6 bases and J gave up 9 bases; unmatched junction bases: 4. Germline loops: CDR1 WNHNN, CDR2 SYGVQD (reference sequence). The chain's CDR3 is CASSGTSGRGEQFF. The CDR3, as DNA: TGCGCCAGCAGCGGGACTAGCGGGAGAGGTGAGCAGTTCTTC.

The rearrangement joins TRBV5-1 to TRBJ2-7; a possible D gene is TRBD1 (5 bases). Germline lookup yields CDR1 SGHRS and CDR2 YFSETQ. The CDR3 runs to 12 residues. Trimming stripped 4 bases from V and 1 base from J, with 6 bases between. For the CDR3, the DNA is TGCGCCAGCAGCCCAGGGTCCTACGAGCAGTACTTC. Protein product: CASSPGSYEQYF.

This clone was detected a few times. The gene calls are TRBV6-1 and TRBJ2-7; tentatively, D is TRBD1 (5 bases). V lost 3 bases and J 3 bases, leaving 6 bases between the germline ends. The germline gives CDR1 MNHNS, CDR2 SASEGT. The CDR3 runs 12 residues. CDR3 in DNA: TGTGCCAGCAGTGAGACAGTCTACGAGCAGTACTTC. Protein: CASSETVYEQYF.

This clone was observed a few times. CDR3 residues: CATSSGLAQDEQFF. The DNA for the CDR3 is TGTGCCACCAGCAGTGGACTAGCACAAGATGAGCAGTTCTTC. The chain links TRBV15 to TRBJ2-1; 8 nucleotides align to TRBD2. V lost 3 bases to trimming and J lost 8 bases; unmatched junction nucleotides: 6. The CDR3 contains 14 residues. Germline loops: CDR1 LNHNV, CDR2 YYDKDF (reference sequence).

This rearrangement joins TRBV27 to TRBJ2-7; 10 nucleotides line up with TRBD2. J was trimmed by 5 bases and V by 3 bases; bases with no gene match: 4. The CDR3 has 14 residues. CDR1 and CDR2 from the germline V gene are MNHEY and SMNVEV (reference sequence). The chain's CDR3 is CASSFSGRANEQYF. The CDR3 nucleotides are TGTGCCAGCAGTTTCAGCGGGAGGGCTAACGAGCAGTACTTC.

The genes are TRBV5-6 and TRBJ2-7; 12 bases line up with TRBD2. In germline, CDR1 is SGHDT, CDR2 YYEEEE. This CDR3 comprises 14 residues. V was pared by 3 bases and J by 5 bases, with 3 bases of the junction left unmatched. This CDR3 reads CASSSSGRAHEQYF. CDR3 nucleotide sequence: TGTGCCAGCAGCTCTAGCGGGAGGGCCCACGAGCAGTACTTC.

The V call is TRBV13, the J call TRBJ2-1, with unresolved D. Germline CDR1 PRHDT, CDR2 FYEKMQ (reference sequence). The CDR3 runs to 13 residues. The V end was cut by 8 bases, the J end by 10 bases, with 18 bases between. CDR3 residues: CASSTSPRGEQFF. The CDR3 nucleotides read TGTGCCAGCTCCACCAGCCCCCGAGGAGAGCAGTTCTTC.

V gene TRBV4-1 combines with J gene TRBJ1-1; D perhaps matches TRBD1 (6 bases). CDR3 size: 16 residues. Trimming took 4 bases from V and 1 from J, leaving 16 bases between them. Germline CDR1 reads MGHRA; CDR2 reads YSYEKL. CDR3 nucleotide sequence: TGCGCCAGCAGCCCCCTAGGAACCAGGGGGAACACTGAAGCTTTCTTT. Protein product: CASSPLGTRGNTEAFF.